This T cell receptor beta chain was identified in a study of cytotoxic CD8 clonotypes in ibrutinib-treated CLL. Study-wide context: Response specimens were obtained following a median treatment duration of about twelve months, with a range of 6 to 36.

This clone qualifies as medium-sized. Its antigen is currently unknown. Points from the study as a whole: Clonality at baseline surpassed age-matched healthy donors and tracked circulating CD8+ T-cell counts. Treatment left the uncommon public clonotypes either contracted or stable in frequency.

The table came from immunoSEQ multiplex PCR; TCRdb's copy has only in-frame clones and leaves some out. The sample includes more than 12,000 clones, around half of them seen just once. This sequence was found in a human donor with chronic lymphocytic leukemia. The source material was PBMCs, sampled at an approximately 26-month disease-progression time point, from a patient treated with ibrutinib.

CDR3 nucleotides: TGTGCCAGCAGCAATGACAGGGGGACTAATGAAAAACTGTTTTTT. Its protein product is CASSNDRGTNEKLFF. The chain recombines TRBV7-9 with TRBJ1-4; 9 positions agree with TRBD1. This CDR3 region has 15 residues. After removal of 5 bases from V and 2 bases from J, the junction contained 3 bases not matched to a gene. CDR1 SEHNR and CDR2 FQNEAQ come from the germline V gene (reference sequence).